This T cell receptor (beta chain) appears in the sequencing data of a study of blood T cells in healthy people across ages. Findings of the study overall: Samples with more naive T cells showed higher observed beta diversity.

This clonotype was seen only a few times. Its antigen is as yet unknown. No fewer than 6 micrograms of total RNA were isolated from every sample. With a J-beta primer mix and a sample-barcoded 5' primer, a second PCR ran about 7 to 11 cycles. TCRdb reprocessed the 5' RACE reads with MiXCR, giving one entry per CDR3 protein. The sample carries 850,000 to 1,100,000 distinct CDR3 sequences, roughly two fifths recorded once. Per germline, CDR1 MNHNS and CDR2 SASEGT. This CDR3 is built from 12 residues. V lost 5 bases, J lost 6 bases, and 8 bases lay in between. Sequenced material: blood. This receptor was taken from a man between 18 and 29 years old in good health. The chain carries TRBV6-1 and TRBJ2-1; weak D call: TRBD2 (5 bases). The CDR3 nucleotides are TGTGCCAGCAGTCATAGCGCCAATGAGCAGTTCTTC. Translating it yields CASSHSANEQFF.